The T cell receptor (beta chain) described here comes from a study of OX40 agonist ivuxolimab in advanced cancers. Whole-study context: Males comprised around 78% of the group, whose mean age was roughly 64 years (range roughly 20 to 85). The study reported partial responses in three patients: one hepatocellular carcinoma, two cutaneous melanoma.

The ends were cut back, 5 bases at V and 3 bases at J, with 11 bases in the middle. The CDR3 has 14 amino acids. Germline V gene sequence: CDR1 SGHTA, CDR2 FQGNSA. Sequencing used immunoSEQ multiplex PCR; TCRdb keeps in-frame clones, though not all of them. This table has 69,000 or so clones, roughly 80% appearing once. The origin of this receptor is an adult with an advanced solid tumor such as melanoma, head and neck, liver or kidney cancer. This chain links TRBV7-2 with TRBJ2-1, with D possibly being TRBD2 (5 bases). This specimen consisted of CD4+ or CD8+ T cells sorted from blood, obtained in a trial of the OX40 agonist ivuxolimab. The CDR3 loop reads CASSTGVGYNEQFF. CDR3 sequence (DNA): TGTGCCAGCAGCACCGGGGTGGGCTACAATGAGCAGTTCTTC.